One sample yielded the 21 T cell receptor beta chains listed below, sequenced in a study of blood T cell repertoires in COVID-19. Some clones are missing from TCRdb's copy, which holds only in-frame ones; the method was immunoSEQ multiplex PCR. The profile shows 65,000 to 80,000 clones, roughly 89% of them singletons. The sample comprised peripheral blood. These receptor sequences come from a man between 45 and 60 years old with active COVID-19.

The chain uses TRBV10-3 and TRBJ2-1; a possible D gene is TRBD1 (6 bases). There are 17 residues in the CDR3. V was cut by 6 bases and J by 0 bases, with 18 bases left in between. Germline V CDR1 and CDR2: ENHRY, SYGVKD. The CDR3 here is CAIRGPVKGHSYNEQFF. In DNA, the CDR3 is TGTGCCATCAGGGGCCCCGTTAAGGGACACTCCTACAATGAGCAGTTCTTC.

This chain links TRBV11-2 with TRBJ1-3, with 7 bases identical to TRBD1. V shed 2 bases and J 4 bases; nucleotides not matched to a gene: 2. This CDR3 is built from 14 residues. Germline V gene lookup returns CDR1 SGHAT and CDR2 FQNNGV. The DNA of the CDR3 is TGTGCCAGCAGCTTACAGGGGGGAGGAAACACCATATATTTT. Residues: CASSLQGGGNTIYF.

Only a few counts were recorded for this clone. The genes are TRBV5-4 and TRBJ2-7; the D gene is possibly TRBD2 (6 bases). Germline V lookup: CDR1 SGHNT, CDR2 YYREEE (reference sequence). The CDR3 spans 15 residues. V was cut by 3 bases and J by 3 bases, with 16 bases left in between. The CDR3 spells CASSSMGEVRYEQYF. CDR3 sequence (DNA): TGTGCCAGCAGCTCCATGGGGGAGGTTCGCTACGAGCAGTACTTC.

The chain recombines TRBV13 with TRBJ2-2; 8 bases are a match to TRBD2. J was trimmed by 6 bases and V by 7 bases; bases with no gene match: 19. This CDR3 is 18 amino acids long. CDR1 PRHDT and CDR2 FYEKMQ come from the germline V gene (reference sequence). The DNA for the CDR3 is TGTGCCAGCATCCCTACGCTTAGACGGGGGGGCGTTCCCGGGGAGCTGTTTTTT. Translating it yields CASIPTLRRGGVPGELFF.

The rearrangement uses TRBV28 and TRBJ2-1, with TRBD2 matching over 7 bases. V lost 3 bases and J lost 6; bases outside the gene matches: 8. CDR3 length: 15 residues. Germline CDR1 reads MDHEN; CDR2 reads SYDVKM. For the CDR3, the DNA is TGTGCCAGCAGTTTCCCCAGCGGGGCCTTCAATGAGCAGTTCTTC. Protein product: CASSFPSGAFNEQFF.

This clone was recorded only once. The chain employs TRBV25-1 and TRBJ1-2; D gene unclear. Trimming shortened V by 6 bases and J by 6 bases, and 17 bases separated the two germline ends. This CDR3 contains 14 residues. Germline CDR1 reads MGHDK; CDR2 reads SYGVNS. The CDR3 sequence is CASSARYGLDGYTF. CDR3 nucleotide sequence: TGTGCCAGCAGCGCCAGGTATGGCCTGGATGGCTACACCTTC.

The chain recombines TRBV7-2 with TRBJ2-7, with 9 bases fitting TRBD1. The V segment lost 4 bases and the J segment 4 bases; nucleotides outside the gene matches: 2. The CDR3 consists of 13 residues. Germline V gene sequence: CDR1 SGHTA, CDR2 FQGNSA. The CDR3: CASSWGQGYEQYF. In nucleotides, the CDR3 is TGTGCCAGCAGCTGGGGACAGGGTTACGAGCAGTACTTC.

The genes are TRBV5-6 and TRBJ2-5; 11 bases align to TRBD2. The CDR3 is 16 residues long. V shed 1 base, J shed 1 base, and the junction held 3 bases outside the gene matches. CDR1 and CDR2 (germline): SGHDT, YYEEEE. In DNA form, the CDR3 reads TGTGCCAGCAGCTTGCTAGCGGGAGGAGCCCAAGAGACCCAGTACTTC. Amino acids: CASSLLAGGAQETQYF.

This clone was picked up one time. This sequence joins TRBV4-1 and TRBJ2-7; D perhaps matches TRBD2 (6 bases). V was pared by 1 base and J by 2 bases, with 12 bases between. Germline loops: CDR1 MGHRA, CDR2 YSYEKL. This CDR3 spans 15 amino acids. In DNA, the CDR3 is TGCGCCAGCAGCCAAGGGAGGGACTCTACCTACGAGCAGTACTTC. Encoded protein: CASSQGRDSTYEQYF.

The rearrangement joins TRBV11-2 to TRBJ2-1; 8 nucleotides line up with TRBD2. J was trimmed by 7 bases and V by 3 bases; bases with no gene match: 11. The CDR3 consists of 16 residues. Germline CDR1 reads SGHAT; CDR2 reads FQNNGV. As DNA, the CDR3 is TGTGCCAGCAGCTTCCTAGCGGGCCCAAAGCGGAATGAGCAGTTCTTC. Its protein is CASSFLAGPKRNEQFF. The full variable domain, with the rest looked up from reference TRBV11-2 and TRBJ2-1, is EAGVAQSPRYKIIEKRQSVAFWCNPISGHATLYWYQQILGQGPKLLIQFQNNGVVDDSQLPKDRFSAERLKGVDSTLKIQPAKLEDSAVYLCASSFLAGPKRNEQFFGPGTRLTVL.

In this sample, this clone turned up once. The V call is TRBV2, the J call TRBJ1-2, with TRBD1 matching 7 bases. In germline, CDR1 is SNHLY, CDR2 FYNNEI. The V segment lost 5 bases and the J segment 3 bases; nucleotides outside the gene matches: 3. This CDR3 has 13 amino acids. As DNA, the CDR3 is TGTGCCAGCAGTACAGGGGAGCACTATGGCTACACCTTC. This gives the protein CASSTGEHYGYTF. Together with reference TRBV2 and TRBJ1-2, the CDR3 gives the full variable domain: EPEVTQTPSHQVTQMGQEVILRCVPISNHLYFYWYRQILGQKVEFLVSFYNNEISEKSEIFDDQFSVERPDGSNFTLKIRSTKLEDSAMYFCASSTGEHYGYTFGSGTRLTVV.

The chain is built from TRBV9 and TRBJ1-3; D gene unclear. The CDR3 covers 15 residues. Germline V CDR1 and CDR2: SGDLS, YYNGEE. Trimming removed 3 bases at V and 3 bases at J, with 13 bases between. Here the CDR3 DNA reads TGTGCCAGCAGCGCCAAACAAGTCCTTGGAAACACCATATATTTT. Its translation: CASSAKQVLGNTIYF.

The chain has TRBV5-4 and TRBJ2-5; 14 nucleotides agree with TRBD2. V gave up 4 bases and J gave up 4 bases; unmatched junction bases: 12. Germline values: CDR1 SGHNT, CDR2 YYREEE (reference sequence). This CDR3 region has 18 residues. The CDR3 bases are TGTGCCAGCAGCCCTCGGCCCGGGACTAGCGGGGGTACAGAGACCCAGTACTTC. Its protein product is CASSPRPGTSGGTETQYF.

This clone was recorded a few times. The chain is built from TRBV9 and TRBJ1-2; 8 bases map to TRBD1. CDR1 SGDLS and CDR2 YYNGEE come from the germline V gene. The CDR3 has 16 amino acids. V lost 4 bases and J lost 4; bases outside the gene matches: 12. The CDR3 DNA sequence: TGTGCCAGCAGCCTCCGTGGACAGGGTGGTAGCTATGGCTACACCTTC. This sequence encodes CASSLRGQGGSYGYTF.

The CDR3 DNA reads TGTGCCAGTAGTATAGGGGCGCCTCTATCGAAACAGTACTTC. The encoded protein is CASSIGAPLSKQYF. The rearrangement links TRBV19 to TRBJ2-7; no definite D call. Germline CDR1 LNHDA, CDR2 SQIVND (reference sequence). CDR3 length: 14 residues. V was trimmed by 1 base and J by 10 bases, leaving 17 bases between them.

This chain joins TRBV2 and TRBJ2-1; no clear D gene. Germline lookup yields CDR1 SNHLY and CDR2 FYNNEI. Between the trimmed V and J ends, which lost 7 bases and 4 bases, there was a span of 5 bases. This CDR3 has 11 amino acids. The CDR3 DNA reads as TGTGCCAGCACCTCTTACAATGAGCAGTTCTTC. Encoded protein: CASTSYNEQFF.

The chain employs TRBV7-6 and TRBJ2-1; D gene uncertain. CDR1 SGHVS and CDR2 FNYEAQ come from the germline V gene. Trimming pared 5 bases from V and 10 bases from J, leaving 18 bases between. The CDR3 has 14 residues. The CDR3, as DNA: TGTGCCAGCAGCCGGAACGAGGCCCTAAGGGAGCAGTTCTTC. Amino acid sequence: CASSRNEALREQFF.

CDR3 in amino acids: CASSPGQGVYGYTF. CDR3 coding DNA: TGTGCCAGCAGCCCAGGACAGGGGGTATATGGCTACACCTTC. The rearrangement joins TRBV5-6 to TRBJ1-2; 10 nucleotides agree with TRBD1. V gave up 4 bases and J gave up 5 bases; unmatched junction bases: 5. The V gene's germline CDR1 is SGHDT and CDR2 YYEEEE. The CDR3 sequence is 14 residues long. The full variable domain, with the rest looked up from reference TRBV5-6 and TRBJ1-2, is DAGVTQSPTHLIKTRGQQVTLRCSPKSGHDTVSWYQQALGQGPQFIFQYYEEEERQRGNFPDRFSGHQFPNYSSELNVNALLLGDSALYLCASSPGQGVYGYTFGSGTRLTVV.

The gene calls are TRBV18 and TRBJ2-7; 11 bases fit TRBD2. This CDR3 is 13 amino acids long. The ends lost 5 bases at V and 6 bases at J; junction bases unmatched: 3. Germline values: CDR1 KGHSH, CDR2 LQKENI. CDR3 sequence reads: CASSSGLAAEQYF. CDR3 nucleotide sequence: TGTGCCAGCTCATCGGGACTAGCGGCCGAGCAGTACTTC.

The chain joins TRBV4-3 to TRBJ1-4; D ambiguous. CDR1 and CDR2 from the germline V gene are LGHNA and YSLEER. Trimming took off 3 bases at V and 6 bases at J, with 14 bases between the two ends. CDR3 length: 15 amino acids. Here the CDR3 DNA reads TGCGCCAGCAGCCAGGAGAACCGCGGGTATGAAAAACTGTTTTTT. The encoded protein is CASSQENRGYEKLFF.

This chain connects TRBV6-4 to TRBJ1-2; 11 bases are shared with TRBD1. Germline V gene sequence: CDR1 MRHNA, CDR2 SNTAGT. The CDR3 sequence is 17 residues long. V lost 2 bases to trimming and J lost 3 bases; unmatched junction nucleotides: 8. DNA of the CDR3: TGTGCCAGCAGTGACCCGGACAGGGGGCTTGAGGACTATGGCTACACCTTC. It is translated as CASSDPDRGLEDYGYTF.